A selection of T cell receptor beta chains follows, all from one sample in a study of CD8 T cells in Susac syndrome. MiXCR was run by TCRdb on the immunoSEQ multiplex PCR reads, yielding one entry per CDR3 protein. The sample lists around 180,000 distinct CDR3 sequences, around 94% occurring once. Material for sequencing was CD4+ T cells from PBMCs. These receptors were collected from a human donor with Susac syndrome. CDR3s leave out the opening cysteine and the closing phenylalanine or tryptophan. Size is stated for part of the rows, as once, few or many counts, or as a class when the clone is expanded.

J: TRBJ1-1; size: NA; V: TRBV12-3/TRBV12-4; CDR3: ASSLRQDTEAF
J: TRBJ1-5; size: NA; V: TRBV19; CDR3: ASSLRGQPQH
J: TRBJ2-3; size: NA; V: TRBV29-1; CDR3: SVERDNTDTQY
J: TRBJ1-2; size: NA; V: TRBV7-9; CDR3: ASSPLQGTSYGYT
J: TRBJ2-3; size: NA; V: TRBV4-2; CDR3: ASSHFVAGEDTDTQY
J: TRBJ1-4; size: NA; V: TRBV29-1; CDR3: SVGINEKLF
J: TRBJ2-3; size: NA; V: TRBV20-1; CDR3: SARTVRGGLADTQY
J: TRBJ2-3; size: NA; V: TRBV12-3/TRBV12-4; CDR3: ASRAPSTDTQY
J: TRBJ2-7; size: NA; V: TRBV10-3; CDR3: AIRGDRGTYEQY
J: TRBJ1-2; size: NA; V: TRBV20-1; CDR3: SAPTPGTGGYGYT
J: TRBJ2-3; size: NA; V: TRBV19; CDR3: ASRWSDTSTDTQY
J: TRBJ1-2; size: NA; V: TRBV18; CDR3: ASSQIGQGAHGYT
J: TRBJ2-5; size: NA; V: TRBV30; CDR3: AWSGSLRETQY
J: TRBJ2-3; size: NA; V: TRBV20-1; CDR3: SASGTGNADTQY
J: TRBJ2-7; size: NA; V: TRBV29-1; CDR3: SVDTGTGTYEQY
J: TRBJ1-1; size: NA; V: TRBV5-4; CDR3: ASSLARNTEAF
J: TRBJ2-1; size: NA; V: TRBV4-3; CDR3: ASSQVHSPNTNNEQF
J: TRBJ1-2; size: NA; V: TRBV29-1; CDR3: SVVQGGGYGYT
J: TRBJ1-6; size: NA; V: TRBV27; CDR3: ASSRQGNNSPLH
J: TRBJ1-2; size: NA; V: TRBV9; CDR3: ASSPRTGEYGYT
J: TRBJ2-1; size: NA; V: TRBV5-1; CDR3: ASSLKGPQDEQF
J: TRBJ1-5; size: NA; V: TRBV7-3; CDR3: ASSARRGQPQH
J: TRBJ1-2; size: NA; V: TRBV12-3/TRBV12-4; CDR3: ASTSTLRGYT
J: TRBJ2-3; size: once; V: TRBV2; CDR3: ASSDGSLQY
J: TRBJ2-7; size: NA; V: TRBV20-1; CDR3: SARDPSGGLDEQY
J: TRBJ2-1; size: NA; V: TRBV19; CDR3: ASSMLAAYNEQF
J: TRBJ2-7; size: NA; V: TRBV5-4; CDR3: ASSTVGSYEQY
J: TRBJ2-7; size: once; V: TRBV28; CDR3: ASSLGTLPYEQY
J: TRBJ2-2; size: once; V: TRBV30; CDR3: AWARKTGANTGELF
J: TRBJ2-3; size: NA; V: TRBV30; CDR3: AWSEGGADTQY
J: TRBJ2-3; size: NA; V: TRBV20-1; CDR3: SARGVLSTDTQY
J: TRBJ2-5; size: NA; V: TRBV12-3/TRBV12-4; CDR3: ASSFWSPQETQY
J: TRBJ2-7; size: NA; V: TRBV2; CDR3: ASSVGRAYEQY
J: TRBJ1-5; size: NA; V: TRBV6-6; CDR3: ASGDNQPQH
J: TRBJ2-5; size: NA; V: TRBV5-4; CDR3: ASSPTPGETQY
J: TRBJ2-1; size: NA; V: TRBV9; CDR3: ASSPWTGGSNEQF
J: TRBJ2-7; size: NA; V: TRBV11-2; CDR3: ASSLRGTGKTYEQY
J: TRBJ2-5; size: NA; V: TRBV7-3; CDR3: ASSQLAGGTKETQY
J: TRBJ2-2; size: NA; V: TRBV25-1; CDR3: ASSRTGAGELF
J: TRBJ2-7; size: NA; V: TRBV7-9; CDR3: ASSSPWGETYEQY